The 25 T cell receptor beta chains below were found in one sample sequenced in a study of CD8 T cells in ankylosing spondylitis. TCRdb reanalysed the 5' RACE reads using MiXCR and keeps one entry per CDR3 protein. The data hold about 250,000 distinct CDR3 sequences, with 24% observed a single time. The specimen sequenced was blood, either unsorted or a sorted T cell fraction (not recorded which). The source is a male donor with ankylosing spondylitis or in good health (not recorded which).

This rearrangement joins TRBV12-3 or TRBV12-4 to TRBJ2-1, with D perhaps matching TRBD1 (5 bases). The V end was cut by 3 bases, the J end by 2 bases, with 11 bases between. The CDR3 has 15 amino acids. This CDR3 is CASSFRQPTYNEQFF. The CDR3 nucleotides are TGTGCCAGCAGTTTTCGACAGCCAACCTACAATGAGCAGTTCTTC.

This clonotype was picked up a small number of times. This chain uses TRBV12-3 or TRBV12-4 with TRBJ2-5; TRBD1 or TRBD2 may be the D gene (5 bases each). The ends were cut back, 1 base at V and 5 bases at J, with 17 bases in the middle. This CDR3 has 16 amino acids. CDR3 nucleotides: TGTGCCAGCAGTTTAGGGACACTAAGCACGGGGGAGACCCAGTACTTC. It translates to CASSLGTLSTGETQYF.

The CDR3 reads CASSLPSGGASSNEQFF. In DNA, the CDR3 is TGTGCCAGCAGTTTGCCCAGCGGGGGGGCCTCGTCAAATGAGCAGTTCTTC. The rearrangement uses TRBV12-3 or TRBV12-4 and TRBJ2-1; TRBD2 matches 10 bases. Trimming took 3 bases from V and 7 from J; bases not matched to a gene: 12. The CDR3 runs 17 residues.

The chain combines TRBV15 with TRBJ2-7, with 8 bases aligning to TRBD1. The J segment lost 0 bases and the V segment lost 5 bases, leaving 3 bases of the junction unmatched. The CDR3 totals 14 residues. Per germline, CDR1 LNHNV and CDR2 YYDKDF (reference sequence). The CDR3 nucleotides read TGTGCCACCAGCGCGGACAGGGTCTCCTACGAGCAGTACTTC. Translating gives CATSADRVSYEQYF.

This clonotype has a count of ten or more. The chain is built from TRBV29-1 and TRBJ1-4; maybe TRBD1 (5 bases). This CDR3 spans 13 amino acids. Trimming shortened V by 7 bases and J by 8 bases, and 17 bases separated the two germline ends. CDR1 and CDR2 (germline): SQVTM, ANQGSEA. CDR3 DNA: TGCAGCGCCAATGAGGGGCAGAGAGAAAAACTGTTTTTT. This translates into CSANEGQREKLFF.

The chain is built from TRBV15 and TRBJ1-2; D gene uncertain. The germline V gene has CDR1 LNHNV and CDR2 YYDKDF (reference sequence). Trimming left V 0 bases short and J 5 bases short, with 10 bases between. The CDR3 runs to 14 residues. The DNA for the CDR3 is TGTGCCACCAGCAGAGAGAGGGTAGAATATGGCTACACCTTC. Translation gives CATSRERVEYGYTF.

The V and J genes are TRBV12-3 or TRBV12-4 and TRBJ2-5; 9 bases align to TRBD2. The V segment lost 6 bases and the J segment 4 bases; nucleotides outside the gene matches: 3. CDR3 length: 13 residues. CDR3 loop: CASRAGGTETQYF. The CDR3, as DNA: TGTGCCAGCAGGGCGGGGGGGACAGAGACCCAGTACTTC.

In DNA, the CDR3 is TGCAGTGCTTGTGGACTAGCGGGGGGGCCCCTACGAGAGACCCAGTACTTC. Protein product: CSACGLAGGPLRETQYF. The chain links TRBV20-1 to TRBJ2-5; TRBD2 aligns across 15 bases. The CDR3 is 17 residues long. V lost 5 bases, J lost 4 bases, and 11 bases stayed unmatched. Germline CDR1 and CDR2: DFQATT and SNEGSKA (reference sequence).

This clonotype occurred many times. J is TRBJ2-1 and V is TRBV5-1; TRBD2 might be the D (5 bases). Germline V gives CDR1 SGHRS, CDR2 YFSETQ. Trimming left V 4 bases short and J 6 bases short, with 11 bases between. CDR3 length: 13 residues. The CDR3 here is CASSIDSVNEQFF. CDR3 nucleotides: TGCGCCAGCAGCATAGATAGCGTCAATGAGCAGTTCTTC.

This clonotype has just one count. One junction end does not reproduce the germline sequence, and a read error may be involved. CDR3 nucleotide sequence: TGCTGTGCTAGAGATCTGCAGCGGGGATCATCCTACAATGAGCAGTTCTTC. Residues: CCARDLQRGSSYNEQFF. The rearrangement links TRBV20-1 to TRBJ2-1, with TRBD2 identical over 7 bases. This CDR3 contains 17 residues. CDR1 is DFQATT, CDR2 SNEGSKA, per germline (reference sequence).

The chain couples TRBV9 to TRBJ2-6, with D possibly matching TRBD1 (6 bases). Trimming removed 5 bases from V and 4 bases from J, with 16 bases in between. The germline V gene encodes CDR1 SGDLS and CDR2 YYNGEE. This CDR3 has 16 residues. CDR3 sequence: CASRGPSGTGANVLTF. The CDR3 region has the DNA TGTGCCAGCAGAGGCCCATCAGGGACAGGGGCCAACGTCCTGACTTTC. The complete variable domain, with remaining parts taken from reference TRBV9 and TRBJ2-6, reads DSGVTQTPKHLITATGQRVTLRCSPRSGDLSVYWYQQSLDQGLQFLIQYYNGEERAKGNILERFSAQQFPDLHSELNLSSLELGDSALYFCASRGPSGTGANVLTFGAGSRLTVL.

The table lists this clonotype with a few counts. The chain joins TRBV20-1 to TRBJ1-2; the D is unclear. V was trimmed by 2 bases and J by 5 bases, leaving 9 bases between them. The CDR3 sequence is 12 residues long. Germline loops: CDR1 DFQATT, CDR2 SNEGSKA (reference sequence). The CDR3 nucleotides are TGCAGTGCTAGAAAGAGCAAGTATGGCTACACCTTC. Its protein product is CSARKSKYGYTF.

This clonotype turned up a few times. V and J are TRBV20-1 and TRBJ2-3; possibly TRBD1 for D (6 bases). CDR1 is DFQATT, CDR2 SNEGSKA, per germline (reference sequence). The CDR3 covers 14 residues. V gave up 3 bases and J gave up 3 bases, with 13 bases separating them. The chain's CDR3 is CSARYREGTDTQYF. The CDR3 coding sequence is TGCAGTGCTAGGTACAGGGAAGGGACAGATACGCAGTATTTT.

The CDR3 loop is CSALPGDIGTDTQYF. CDR3 sequence (DNA): TGCAGTGCCCTCCCGGGGGACATCGGCACAGATACGCAGTATTTT. The J gene is TRBJ2-3, the V gene TRBV20-1; D is possibly TRBD1 or TRBD2 (6 bases each). The ends were cut back, 6 bases at V and 1 base at J, with 17 bases in the middle. The germline gives CDR1 DFQATT, CDR2 SNEGSKA (reference sequence). This CDR3 has 15 residues.

In this sample, this clonotype turned up a few times. V is TRBV6-1 and J is TRBJ2-3, with D unresolved. V was clipped by 5 bases and J by 6 bases, with 18 bases between them. Germline V gives CDR1 MNHNS, CDR2 SASEGT. The length of the CDR3 is 15 residues. The CDR3, as DNA: TGTGCCAGCAGTCCCCCCTCCGCGGCTTGGGATACGCAGTATTTT. Translating gives CASSPPSAAWDTQYF.

The V call is TRBV20-1, the J call TRBJ1-5, with a possible D match to TRBD1 (6 bases). CDR1 is DFQATT and CDR2 is SNEGSKA in the germline V gene (reference sequence). V was trimmed by 3 bases and J by 5 bases, leaving 8 bases between them. This CDR3 is 12 amino acids long. The chain's CDR3 is CSASDRYQPQHF. In nucleotides, the CDR3 is TGCAGTGCTAGTGACAGGTATCAGCCCCAGCATTTT.

This clonotype was seen many times. The gene calls are TRBV20-1 and TRBJ1-2, with 7 positions matching TRBD1. Germline loops: CDR1 DFQATT, CDR2 SNEGSKA (reference sequence). Trimming took 7 bases from V and 4 from J; bases not matched to a gene: 12. The length of the CDR3 is 14 residues. The CDR3 bases are TGCAGTGTTCCTAACTTGGACAGGAGCTATGGCTACACCTTC. It specifies CSVPNLDRSYGYTF.

The rearrangement uses TRBV7-8 and TRBJ2-2, with TRBD2 as a possible D gene (6 bases). This CDR3 has 15 residues. V lost 1 base, J lost 1 base, and 7 bases lay in between. From germline, CDR1 is SGHVS and CDR2 FQNEAQ. Here the CDR3 DNA reads TGTGCCAGCAGCTTAGTCGGGGGGAACACCGGGGAGCTGTTTTTT. Translating it yields CASSLVGGNTGELFF.

This clonotype was recorded a few times. The rearrangement joins TRBV11-2 to TRBJ2-1, with D perhaps TRBD1 (6 bases). Between the trimmed V and J ends, which lost 4 bases and 8 bases, there was a span of 18 bases. The germline V gene encodes CDR1 SGHAT and CDR2 FQNNGV. The CDR3 length is 15 residues. The CDR3 region has the DNA TGTGCCAGCAGCTCGGACGGGACACCCCAGGATGAGCAGTTCTTC. This gives the protein CASSSDGTPQDEQFF.

This clonotype was recorded a few times. The chain links TRBV7-6 to TRBJ2-1; D uncertain. The ends were cut back, 5 bases at V and 6 bases at J, with 8 bases in the middle. The CDR3 has 12 amino acids. CDR1 SGHVS and CDR2 FNYEAQ come from the germline V gene. CDR3 sequence (DNA): TGTGCCAGCAGCCCATTCGGCAATGAGCAGTTCTTC. Its protein product is CASSPFGNEQFF. The full variable domain, in which reference TRBV7-6 and TRBJ2-1 provide the parts outside the CDR3, is GAGVSQSPRYKVTKRGQDVALRCDPISGHVSLYWYRQALGQGPEFLTYFNYEAQQDKSGLPNDRFSAERPEGSISTLTIQRTEQRDSAMYRCASSPFGNEQFFGPGTRLTVL.

This clonotype was seen many times. The V and J genes are TRBV20-1 and TRBJ1-5; D is perhaps TRBD1 (6 bases). Germline loops: CDR1 DFQATT, CDR2 SNEGSKA (reference sequence). Trimming removed 6 bases from V and 0 bases from J, with 9 bases in between. CDR3 length equals 13 residues. The CDR3 spells CSAQGSSNQPQHF. The CDR3 DNA is TGCAGTGCACAGGGATCTAGCAATCAGCCCCAGCATTTT.

This clonotype was detected once. This chain links TRBV5-5 with TRBJ2-5; D ambiguous. Trimming removed 7 bases from V and 1 base from J, with 14 bases in between. The CDR3 sequence is 14 residues long. Per germline, CDR1 SGHKS and CDR2 YYEKEE (reference sequence). The CDR3 DNA reads as TGTGCCAGCGCCTACTTATACCCCCAAGAGACCCAGTACTTC. The encoded protein is CASAYLYPQETQYF.

CDR3 region: CASSVSSGSYNSPLHF. CDR3 in DNA: TGTGCCAGCAGTGTATCGTCGGGGTCCTATAATTCACCCCTCCACTTT. The rearrangement uses TRBV2 and TRBJ1-6, with unresolved D. Germline CDR1 reads SNHLY; CDR2 reads FYNNEI. Trimming cost V 4 bases and J 1 base, with 11 bases left between them. This CDR3 has 16 residues.

This clonotype came up a few times. The chain couples TRBV29-1 to TRBJ2-1, with D possibly being TRBD1 (6 bases). Trimming took 7 bases from V and 4 from J, leaving 11 bases between them. The CDR3 spans 12 residues. Germline V gene lookup returns CDR1 SQVTM and CDR2 ANQGSEA. Here the CDR3 DNA reads TGCAGCGGGACAGTTCTGTACAATGAGCAGTTCTTC. This encodes CSGTVLYNEQFF.

This clonotype was counted at least ten times. The rearrangement uses TRBV14 and TRBJ2-7, with D unclear. Germline CDR1 and CDR2: SGHDN and FVKESK. The CDR3 is made up of 13 amino acids. Trimming cost V 1 base and J 2 bases, with 6 bases left between them. CDR3 nucleotides: TGTGCCAGCAGCCAAGTCCCGGCCTACGAGCAGTACTTC. This gives the protein CASSQVPAYEQYF. The full variable domain, in which reference TRBV14 and TRBJ2-7 provide the parts outside the CDR3, is EAGVTQFPSHSVIEKGQTVTLRCDPISGHDNLYWYRRVMGKEIKFLLHFVKESKQDESGMPNNRFLAERTGGTYSTLKVQPAELEDSGVYFCASSQVPAYEQYFGPGTRLTVT.